Listed here is a single TCR beta chain. The sample comes from a study of blood T cell repertoires in COVID-19. In the study overall: Specimens from acute and convalescent COVID-19 originated in the United States, Italy and Spain. T cells, B-cell-depleted T cells, or PBMCs provided the cDNA or gDNA that served as material.

Germline values: CDR1 LNHNV, CDR2 YYDKDF (reference sequence). The CDR3 runs 16 residues. With V trimmed by 0 bases and J by 6 bases, 10 bases remained unmatched. Methods used by the authors: Reference gene primer amplification gave estimated nucleated cell counts. Sequenced by immunoSEQ multiplex PCR; TCRdb stores in-frame clones only, minus some. V and J calls and clone size are given by that table; D and trimming were obtained from the DNA. Here the sample spans 200,000 or so clones, about 88% being singletons. Specimen: peripheral blood. The clonotype was recovered from a woman between 55 and 75 years old with acute or convalescent COVID-19. The gene calls are TRBV15 and TRBJ2-5, with TRBD2 identical over 7 bases. The CDR3: CATSREVRAGTKTQYF. For the CDR3, the DNA is TGTGCCACCAGCAGAGAAGTCCGAGCGGGAACAAAGACCCAGTACTTC. Complete variable domain (other parts from reference TRBV15 and TRBJ2-5): DAMVIQNPRYQVTQFGKPVTLSCSQTLNHNVMYWYQQKSSQAPKLLFHYYDKDFNNEADTPDNFQSRRPNTSFCFLDIRSPGLGDTAMYLCATSREVRAGTKTQYFGPGTRLLVL.